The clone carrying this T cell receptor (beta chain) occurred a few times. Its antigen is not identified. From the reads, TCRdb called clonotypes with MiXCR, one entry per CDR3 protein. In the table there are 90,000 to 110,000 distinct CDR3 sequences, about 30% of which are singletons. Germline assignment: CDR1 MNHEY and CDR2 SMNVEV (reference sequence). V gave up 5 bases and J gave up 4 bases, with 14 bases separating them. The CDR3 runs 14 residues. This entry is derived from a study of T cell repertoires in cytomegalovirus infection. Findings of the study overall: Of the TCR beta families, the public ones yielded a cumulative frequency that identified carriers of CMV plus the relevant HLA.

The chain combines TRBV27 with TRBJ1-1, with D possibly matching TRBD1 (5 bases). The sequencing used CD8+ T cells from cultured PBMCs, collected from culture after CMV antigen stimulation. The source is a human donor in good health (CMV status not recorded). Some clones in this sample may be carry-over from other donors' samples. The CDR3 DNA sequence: TGTGCCAGCAGTCTTGCCGGGGGGTTCACTGAAGCTTTCTTT. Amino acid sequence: CASSLAGGFTEAFF.